Sequencing of this T cell receptor beta chain was carried out in a study of OX40 agonist ivuxolimab in advanced cancers. Clones were sequenced by immunoSEQ multiplex PCR, and TCRdb holds only the in-frame ones, with some missing. The data show approximately 72,000 clones, almost 90% seen once. Losses at the gene ends were 5 bases for V and 9 bases for J; bases not matched to a gene: 5. The CDR3 sequence is 13 residues long. Germline V gene sequence: CDR1 SGHTA, CDR2 FQGTGA. This chain links TRBV7-3 with TRBJ2-1, with TRBD1 identical over 9 bases. Sequences were derived from CD4+ or CD8+ T cells sorted from blood, sampled in a trial of the OX40 agonist ivuxolimab. The clonotype comes from an adult with an advanced solid tumor such as melanoma, head and neck, liver or kidney cancer. The CDR3 coding sequence is TGTGCCAGCAGCCCACAGGGGGCAGGTGAGCAGTTCTTC. Its translation: CASSPQGAGEQFF.